These T cell receptor beta chains were read from a single sample in a study of PD-L1 blockade in urothelial cancer. Clones were sequenced by immunoSEQ multiplex PCR, and TCRdb holds only the in-frame ones, with some missing. The table records about 45,000 clones, about 91% of them present only once. The sample was PBMCs, taken around atezolizumab (anti-PD-L1) treatment. Receptors were obtained from a man older than 75 with urothelial cancer. The CDR3 runs from the conserved cysteine through the conserved F or W. Fields, in order: V gene, CDR3 protein.

TRBV7-2 | CASSWGLAGAYEQYF
TRBV6-1 | CASSDRNCGYTF
TRBV7-2 | CASTGPGGKETQYF
TRBV28 | CASSLPGTGTYEQYF
TRBV9 | CASSVVEGAQETQYF
TRBV6-5 | CASSYRGVGDTEAFF
TRBV9 | CASSAREGRHTNTGELFF
TRBV7-9 | CASSRQGGSGYTF
TRBV15 | CATSRESGGADTQYF
TRBV25-1 | CASSPRRTGELFF
TRBV4-2 | CASSQESPISNQPQHF
TRBV4-3 | CASSKEADRGNYEQYF
TRBV27 | CASSFAGGPSYEQYF
TRBV27 | CASSLSTGRANYGYTF
TRBV5-4 | CASSRPERAKDEQYF
TRBV28 | CASSLISSGTSNQPQHF
TRBV2 | CASRVNSAISTDTQYF
TRBV7-9 | CASSKGQGTDTQYF
TRBV7-9 | CASSLARGIASEQYF
TRBV21-1 | CARPIERAYEQYF
TRBV7-8 | CASERGRGHEQFF
TRBV19 | CASSMGGQESTDTQYF
TRBV5-6 | CASSLGVNEKLFF
TRBV5-1 | CASSLIEKSNTGELFF
TRBV4-3 | CASSQDELAKNIQYF
TRBV30 | CAWSLEGANTF
TRBV5-8 | CASSIPGRAYNEQFF
TRBV2 | CASSGGTNEKLFF
TRBV28 | CASSPGGKVTGELFF
TRBV19 | CASSTALWGVGDTQYF
TRBV7-9 | CASSLGGSTEAFF
TRBV5-4 | CASSLPSGLAGVSSYNEQFF
TRBV2 | CASSWDRATQSYTF
TRBV10-3 | CAISDNSGRGEQYF
TRBV10-3 | CAIRVDRDNGYTF
TRBV2 | CASRGGAVQPQHF
TRBV7-9 | CASSRSTGVNTGELFF
TRBV2 | CASSALAGTSYNEQFF
TRBV6-6 | CASSAGTGRHEQYF
TRBV18 | CASSLGGSRETQYF
TRBV5-4 | CASSLGSSGGGNEQFF
TRBV2 | CASGRPTGANEKLFF
TRBV27 | CASSFGGGGPEAFF
TRBV6-6 | CASKTSVNTGELFF
TRBV7-7 | CASSLTAAYEQYF
TRBV29-1 | CSVGTGANTEAFF
TRBV9 | CASSLQLAGVSNTGELFF
TRBV5-6 | CASSLGFSGSSYEQYF